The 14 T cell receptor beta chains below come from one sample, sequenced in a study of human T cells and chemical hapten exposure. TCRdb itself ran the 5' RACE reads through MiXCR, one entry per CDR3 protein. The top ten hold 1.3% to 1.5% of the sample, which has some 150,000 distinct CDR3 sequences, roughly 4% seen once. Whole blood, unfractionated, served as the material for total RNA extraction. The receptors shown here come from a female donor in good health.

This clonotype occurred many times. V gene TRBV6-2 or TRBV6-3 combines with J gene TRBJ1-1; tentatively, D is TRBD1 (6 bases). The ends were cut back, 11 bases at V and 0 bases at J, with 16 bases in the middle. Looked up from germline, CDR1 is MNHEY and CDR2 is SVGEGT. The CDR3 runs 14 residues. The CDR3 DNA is TGTGCCGGAAGAAACAGGGACATGAACACTGAAGCTTTCTTT. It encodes CAGRNRDMNTEAFF.

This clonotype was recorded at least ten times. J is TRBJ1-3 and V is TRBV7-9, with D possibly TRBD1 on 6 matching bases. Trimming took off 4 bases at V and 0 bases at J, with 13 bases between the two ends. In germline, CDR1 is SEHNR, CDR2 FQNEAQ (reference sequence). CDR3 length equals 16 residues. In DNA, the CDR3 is TGTGCCAGCAGCTCCACAACAGGGCGCTCTGGAAACACCATATATTTT. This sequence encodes CASSSTTGRSGNTIYF.

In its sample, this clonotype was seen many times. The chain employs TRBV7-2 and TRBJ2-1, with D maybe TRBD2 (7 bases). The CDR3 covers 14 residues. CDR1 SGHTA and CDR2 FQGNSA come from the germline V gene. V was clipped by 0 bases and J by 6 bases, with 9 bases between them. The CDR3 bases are TGTGCCAGCAGCTTAGCGGGGGGGCCCAATGAGCAGTTCTTC. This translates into CASSLAGGPNEQFF.

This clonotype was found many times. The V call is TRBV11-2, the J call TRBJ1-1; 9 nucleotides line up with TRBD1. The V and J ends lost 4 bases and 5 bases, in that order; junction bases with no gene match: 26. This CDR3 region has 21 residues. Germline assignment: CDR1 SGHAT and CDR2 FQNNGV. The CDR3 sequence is CASSSLRAGPGQGPSKTEAFF. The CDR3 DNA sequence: TGTGCCAGCAGCTCACTACGGGCCGGTCCGGGACAGGGCCCAAGTAAAACTGAAGCTTTCTTT.

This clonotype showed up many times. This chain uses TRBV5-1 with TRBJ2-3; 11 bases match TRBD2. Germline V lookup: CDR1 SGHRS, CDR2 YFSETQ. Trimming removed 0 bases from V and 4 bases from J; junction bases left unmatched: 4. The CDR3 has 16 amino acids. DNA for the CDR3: TGCGCCAGCAGCTTGGGCCTAGCGGGGGGCTCAGATACGCAGTATTTT. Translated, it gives CASSLGLAGGSDTQYF. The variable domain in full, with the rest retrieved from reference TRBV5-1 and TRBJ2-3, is KAGVTQTPRYLIKTRGQQVTLSCSPISGHRSVSWYQQTPGQGLQFLFEYFSETQRNKGNFPGRFSGRQFSNSRSEMNVSTLELGDSALYLCASSLGLAGGSDTQYFGPGTRLTVL.

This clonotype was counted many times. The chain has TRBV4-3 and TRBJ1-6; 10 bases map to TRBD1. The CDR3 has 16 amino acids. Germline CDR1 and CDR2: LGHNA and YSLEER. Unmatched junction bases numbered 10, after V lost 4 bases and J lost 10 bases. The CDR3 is CASSPKGTGASSPLHF. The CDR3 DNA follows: TGCGCCAGCAGCCCAAAAGGGACAGGGGCATCCTCACCCCTCCACTTT.

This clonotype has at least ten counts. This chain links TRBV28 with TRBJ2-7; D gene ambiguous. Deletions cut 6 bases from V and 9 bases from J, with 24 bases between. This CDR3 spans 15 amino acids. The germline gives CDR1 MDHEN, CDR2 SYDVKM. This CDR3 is CASSPNAESAMGQYF. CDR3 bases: TGTGCCAGCAGCCCAAATGCCGAATCTGCAATGGGGCAGTACTTC.

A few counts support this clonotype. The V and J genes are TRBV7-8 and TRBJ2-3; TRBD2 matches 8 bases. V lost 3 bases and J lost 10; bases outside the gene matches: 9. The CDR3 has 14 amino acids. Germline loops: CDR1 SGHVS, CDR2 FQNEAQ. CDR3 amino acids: CASSFPGGPVAQYF. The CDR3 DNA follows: TGTGCCAGCAGCTTCCCGGGGGGGCCTGTAGCGCAGTATTTT.

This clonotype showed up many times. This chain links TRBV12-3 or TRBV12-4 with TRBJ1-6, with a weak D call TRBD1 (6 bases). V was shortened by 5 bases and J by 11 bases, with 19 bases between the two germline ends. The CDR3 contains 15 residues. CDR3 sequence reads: CASSRNQAGEAPLHF. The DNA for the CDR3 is TGTGCCAGCAGTCGGAACCAGGCAGGGGAAGCACCCCTCCACTTT.

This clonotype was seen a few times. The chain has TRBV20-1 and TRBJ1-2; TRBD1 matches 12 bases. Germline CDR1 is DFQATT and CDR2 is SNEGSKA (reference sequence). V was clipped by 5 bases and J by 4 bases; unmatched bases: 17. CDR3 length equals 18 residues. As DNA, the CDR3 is TGCAGTGCTGGACCTTTACCGGGACAGGGGGCGCCTGGCTATGGCTACACCTTC. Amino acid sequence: CSAGPLPGQGAPGYGYTF.

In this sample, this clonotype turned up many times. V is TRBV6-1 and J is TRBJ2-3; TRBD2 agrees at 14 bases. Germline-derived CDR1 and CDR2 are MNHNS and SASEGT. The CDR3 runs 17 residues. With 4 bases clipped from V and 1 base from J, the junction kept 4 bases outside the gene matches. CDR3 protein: CASSGGLAGARTDTQYF. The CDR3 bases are TGTGCCAGCAGTGGGGGACTAGCGGGGGCCCGCACAGATACGCAGTATTTT.

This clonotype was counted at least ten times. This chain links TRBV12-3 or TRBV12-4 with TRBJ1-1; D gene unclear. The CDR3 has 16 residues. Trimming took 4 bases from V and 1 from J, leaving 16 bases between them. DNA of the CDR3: TGTGCCAGCAGTTCACTGATCACAGAGAGGAACACTGAAGCTTTCTTT. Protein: CASSSLITERNTEAFF.

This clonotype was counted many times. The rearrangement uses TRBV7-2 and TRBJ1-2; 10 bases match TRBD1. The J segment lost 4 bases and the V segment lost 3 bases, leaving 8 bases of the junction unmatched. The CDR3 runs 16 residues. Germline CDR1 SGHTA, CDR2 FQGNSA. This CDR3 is CASSLRQGAGGYGYTF. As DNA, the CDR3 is TGTGCCAGCAGCTTGCGACAGGGGGCTGGAGGCTATGGCTACACCTTC. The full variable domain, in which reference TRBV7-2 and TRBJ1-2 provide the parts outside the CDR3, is GAGVSQSPSNKVTEKGKDVELRCDPISGHTALYWYRQSLGQGLEFLIYFQGNSAPDKSGLPSDRFSAERTGGSVSTLTIQRTQQEDSAVYLCASSLRQGAGGYGYTFGSGTRLTVV.

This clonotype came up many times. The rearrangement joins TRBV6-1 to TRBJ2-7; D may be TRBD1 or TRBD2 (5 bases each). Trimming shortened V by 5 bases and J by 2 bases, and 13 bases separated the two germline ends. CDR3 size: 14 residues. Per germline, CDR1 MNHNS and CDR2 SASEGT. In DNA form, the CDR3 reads TGTGCCAGCAGTTCCCGGGACGGTCCCTACGAGCAGTACTTC. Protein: CASSSRDGPYEQYF.